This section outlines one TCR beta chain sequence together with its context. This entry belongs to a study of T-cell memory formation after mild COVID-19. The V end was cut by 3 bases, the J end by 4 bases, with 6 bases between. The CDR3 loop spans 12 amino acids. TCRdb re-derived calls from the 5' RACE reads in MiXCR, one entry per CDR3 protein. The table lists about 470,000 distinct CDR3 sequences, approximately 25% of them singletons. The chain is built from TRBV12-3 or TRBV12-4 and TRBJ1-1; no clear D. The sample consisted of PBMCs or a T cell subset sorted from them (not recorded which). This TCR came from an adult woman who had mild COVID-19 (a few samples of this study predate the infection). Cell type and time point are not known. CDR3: CASSFQATEAFF. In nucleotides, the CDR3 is TGTGCCAGCAGTTTTCAGGCCACTGAAGCTTTCTTT.